This T cell receptor (beta chain) derives from a study of cytomegalovirus exposure and HLA in healthy donors. Regarding the study as a whole: DRB1 had the most TCR associations and HLA-C the fewest, a later analysis found, with rates varying by HLA locus. For most TCR sequences rarity was the rule, although some public TCRs occurred in many donors.

V shed 3 bases and J 2 bases; nucleotides not matched to a gene: 6. CDR1 is MDHEN and CDR2 is SYDVKM in the germline V gene. This CDR3 is 16 amino acids long. Notes on this clone: The antigen remains undetermined.

Vbeta (60) and Jbeta (13) primers were used in the PCR. Sequencing used immunoSEQ multiplex PCR; TCRdb keeps in-frame clones, though not all of them. This sample has approximately 150,000 clones, with 77% found just once. The TCR was taken from a man aged 25-45 years in good health and CMV-seropositive. The chain employs TRBV28 and TRBJ1-5; TRBD1 matches 8 bases. Material for sequencing was PBMCs. This CDR3 is CASSFQGASGNQPQHF. The CDR3 nucleotides are TGTGCCAGCAGTTTCCAGGGGGCGTCGGGCAATCAGCCCCAGCATTTT.